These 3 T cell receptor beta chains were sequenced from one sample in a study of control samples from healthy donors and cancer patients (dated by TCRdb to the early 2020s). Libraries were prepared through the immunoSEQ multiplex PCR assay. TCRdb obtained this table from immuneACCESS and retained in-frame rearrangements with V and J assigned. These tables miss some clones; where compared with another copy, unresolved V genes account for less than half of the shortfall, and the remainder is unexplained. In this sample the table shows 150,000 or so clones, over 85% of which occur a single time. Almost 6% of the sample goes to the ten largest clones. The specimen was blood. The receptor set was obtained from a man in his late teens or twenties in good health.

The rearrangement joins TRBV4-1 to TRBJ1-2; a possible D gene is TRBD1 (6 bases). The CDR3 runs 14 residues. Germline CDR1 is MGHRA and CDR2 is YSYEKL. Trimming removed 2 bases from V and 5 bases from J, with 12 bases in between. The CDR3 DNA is TGCGCCAGCAGCCAACGGACAGCCAGTTATGGCTACACCTTC. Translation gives CASSQRTASYGYTF.

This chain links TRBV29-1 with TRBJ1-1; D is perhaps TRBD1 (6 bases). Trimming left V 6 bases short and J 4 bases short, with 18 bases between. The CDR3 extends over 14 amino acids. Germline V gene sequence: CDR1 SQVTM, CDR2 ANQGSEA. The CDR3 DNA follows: TGCAGCGTGGGAGGGACAAGCCTTGGCACTGAAGCTTTCTTT. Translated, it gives CSVGGTSLGTEAFF.

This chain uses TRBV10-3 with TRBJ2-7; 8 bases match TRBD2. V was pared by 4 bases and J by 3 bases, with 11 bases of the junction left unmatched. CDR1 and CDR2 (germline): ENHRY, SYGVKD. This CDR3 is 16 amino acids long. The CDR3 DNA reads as TGTGCCATCAGTGGTAACCTAGCGGGCCAGTTCTACGAGCAGTACTTC. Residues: CAISGNLAGQFYEQYF.